This T cell receptor (beta chain) was captured in a study of T-cell memory formation after mild COVID-19. Regarding the study as a whole: The appearance of some responding clones in pre-infection memory suggested that cross-reactive memory joined.

Trimming cost V 4 bases and J 5 bases; bases outside gene matches: 7. The V gene's germline CDR1 is SEHNR and CDR2 FQNEAQ (reference sequence). This CDR3 contains 15 residues. TCRdb fed the 5' RACE reads into MiXCR, producing one record per CDR3 protein. The table includes approximately 350,000 distinct CDR3 sequences, over 13% detected once. As regards this clonotype: Its antigen is not identified.

Sequencing was done on a sample of PBMCs or a T cell subset sorted from them (not recorded which). The clonotype comes from a man younger than 30 who had mild COVID-19 (a few samples of this study predate the infection). Cell type and time point are not known. This chain links TRBV7-9 with TRBJ2-1, with TRBD2 identical over 8 bases. The CDR3 loop is CASSSLAGKNNEQFF. CDR3 DNA sequence: TGTGCCAGCAGCTCCTTAGCGGGGAAAAACAATGAGCAGTTCTTC.